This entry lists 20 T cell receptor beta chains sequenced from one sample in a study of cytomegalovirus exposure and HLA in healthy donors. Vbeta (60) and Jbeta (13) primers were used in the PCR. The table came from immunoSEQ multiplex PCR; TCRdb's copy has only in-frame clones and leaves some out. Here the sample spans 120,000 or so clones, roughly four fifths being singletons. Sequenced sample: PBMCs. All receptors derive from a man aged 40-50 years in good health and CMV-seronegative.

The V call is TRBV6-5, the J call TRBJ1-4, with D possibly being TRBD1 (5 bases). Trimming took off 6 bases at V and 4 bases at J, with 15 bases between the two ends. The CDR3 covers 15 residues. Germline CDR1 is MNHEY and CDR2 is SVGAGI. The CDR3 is CASSPPDSRNEKLFF. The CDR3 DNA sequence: TGTGCCAGCAGCCCACCCGACAGCCGTAATGAAAAACTGTTTTTT.

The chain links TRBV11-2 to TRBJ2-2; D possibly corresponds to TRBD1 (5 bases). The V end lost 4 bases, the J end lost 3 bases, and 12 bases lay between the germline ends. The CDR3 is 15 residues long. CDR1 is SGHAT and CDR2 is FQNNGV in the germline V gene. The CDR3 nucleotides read TGTGCCAGCAGCTCCCCGACAGCCTACACCGGGGAGCTGTTTTTT. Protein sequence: CASSSPTAYTGELFF.

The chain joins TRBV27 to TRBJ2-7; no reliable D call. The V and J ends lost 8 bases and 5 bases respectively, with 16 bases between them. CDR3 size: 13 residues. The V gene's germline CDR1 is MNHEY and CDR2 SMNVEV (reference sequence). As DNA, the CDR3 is TGTGCCAGCCGTACGACTGGTAAGAACGAGCAGTACTTC. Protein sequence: CASRTTGKNEQYF.

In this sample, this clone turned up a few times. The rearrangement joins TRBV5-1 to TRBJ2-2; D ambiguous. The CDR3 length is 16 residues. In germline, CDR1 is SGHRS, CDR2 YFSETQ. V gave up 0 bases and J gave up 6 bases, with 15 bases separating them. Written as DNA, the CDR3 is TGCGCCAGCAGCTTGGCGGTAGCCACAATATCCGGGGAGCTGTTTTTT. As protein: CASSLAVATISGELFF. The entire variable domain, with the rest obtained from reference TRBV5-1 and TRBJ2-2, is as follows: KAGVTQTPRYLIKTRGQQVTLSCSPISGHRSVSWYQQTPGQGLQFLFEYFSETQRNKGNFPGRFSGRQFSNSRSEMNVSTLELGDSALYLCASSLAVATISGELFFGEGSRLTVL.

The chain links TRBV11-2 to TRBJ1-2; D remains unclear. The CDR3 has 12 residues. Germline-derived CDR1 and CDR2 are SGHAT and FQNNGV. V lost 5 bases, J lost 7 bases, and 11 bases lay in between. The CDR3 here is CASSSRGSGYTF. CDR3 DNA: TGTGCCAGCAGCAGCCGTGGTAGTGGCTACACCTTC. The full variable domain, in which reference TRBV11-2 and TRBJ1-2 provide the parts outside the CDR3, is EAGVAQSPRYKIIEKRQSVAFWCNPISGHATLYWYQQILGQGPKLLIQFQNNGVVDDSQLPKDRFSAERLKGVDSTLKIQPAKLEDSAVYLCASSSRGSGYTFGSGTRLTVV.

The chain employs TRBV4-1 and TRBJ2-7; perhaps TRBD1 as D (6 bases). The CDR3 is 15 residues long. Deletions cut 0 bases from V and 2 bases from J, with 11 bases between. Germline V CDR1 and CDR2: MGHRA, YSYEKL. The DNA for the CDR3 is TGCGCCAGCAGCCAAGAAGAGACAGGACCCTACGAGCAGTACTTC. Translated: CASSQEETGPYEQYF.

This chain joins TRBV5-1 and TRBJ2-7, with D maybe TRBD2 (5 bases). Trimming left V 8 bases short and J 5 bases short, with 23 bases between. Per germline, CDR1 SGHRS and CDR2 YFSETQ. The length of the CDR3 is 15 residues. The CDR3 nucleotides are TGCGCCAGTCGTGGCCAGGCGTTTTCGAGGGACGAGCAGTACTTC. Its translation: CASRGQAFSRDEQYF.

Here the CDR3 DNA reads TGCGCCAGCAGCCAAGCCCGGACAGGCTACGAGCAGTACTTC. Residues: CASSQARTGYEQYF. The chain links TRBV4-3 to TRBJ2-7; 7 bases line up with TRBD1. This CDR3 region has 14 residues. V lost 1 base to trimming and J lost 3 bases; unmatched junction nucleotides: 3. Germline V gene lookup returns CDR1 LGHNA and CDR2 YSLEER.

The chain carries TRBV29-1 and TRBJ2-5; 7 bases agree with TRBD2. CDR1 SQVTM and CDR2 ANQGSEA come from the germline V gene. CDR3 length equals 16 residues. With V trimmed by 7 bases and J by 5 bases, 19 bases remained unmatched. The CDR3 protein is CSAVGGSLSGSETQYF. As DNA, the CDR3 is TGCAGCGCGGTGGGAGGGAGTTTATCCGGGAGTGAGACCCAGTACTTC.

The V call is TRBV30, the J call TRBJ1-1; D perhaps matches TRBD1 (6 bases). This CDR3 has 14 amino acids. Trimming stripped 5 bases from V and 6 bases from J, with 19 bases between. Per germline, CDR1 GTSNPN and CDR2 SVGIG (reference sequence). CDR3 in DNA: TGTGCCTGGGGCCCCCAGGGGTGGGCCGCTGAAGCTTTCTTT. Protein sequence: CAWGPQGWAAEAFF.

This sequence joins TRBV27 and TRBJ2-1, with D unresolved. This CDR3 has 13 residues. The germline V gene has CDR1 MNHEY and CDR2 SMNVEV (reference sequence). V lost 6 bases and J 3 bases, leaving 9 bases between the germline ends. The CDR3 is CASRAAFYNEQFF. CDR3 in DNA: TGTGCCAGCAGGGCGGCCTTCTACAATGAGCAGTTCTTC.

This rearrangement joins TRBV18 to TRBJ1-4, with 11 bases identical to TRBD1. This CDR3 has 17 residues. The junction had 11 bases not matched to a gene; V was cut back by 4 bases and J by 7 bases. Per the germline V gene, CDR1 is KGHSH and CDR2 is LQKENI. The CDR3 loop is CASSLRTGGGKSEKLFF. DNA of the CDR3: TGTGCCAGCTCACTCCGGACAGGGGGCGGAAAAAGTGAAAAACTGTTTTTT.

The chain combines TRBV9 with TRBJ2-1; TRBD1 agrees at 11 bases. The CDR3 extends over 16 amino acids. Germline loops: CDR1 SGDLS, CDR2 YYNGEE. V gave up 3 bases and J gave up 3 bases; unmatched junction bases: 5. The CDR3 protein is CASSEGGTGGYNEQFF. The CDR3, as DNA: TGTGCCAGCAGCGAGGGGGGGACAGGGGGCTACAATGAGCAGTTCTTC.

The CDR3 sequence is CATSRVGGADEQYF. In DNA form, the CDR3 reads TGTGCCACCAGCAGAGTCGGGGGAGCGGACGAGCAGTACTTC. This chain joins TRBV15 and TRBJ2-5; perhaps TRBD2 as D (6 bases). The tail of the sequence fits TRBJ2-7 better, so the J call may be wrong. The germline V gene encodes CDR1 LNHNV and CDR2 YYDKDF (reference sequence). This CDR3 has 14 residues.

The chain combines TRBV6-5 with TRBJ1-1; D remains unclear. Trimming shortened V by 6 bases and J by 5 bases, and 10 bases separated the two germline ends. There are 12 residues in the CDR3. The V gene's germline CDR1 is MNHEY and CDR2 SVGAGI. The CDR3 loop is CASREGGTEAFF. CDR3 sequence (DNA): TGTGCCAGCAGAGAGGGAGGGACTGAAGCTTTCTTT.

CDR3 nucleotide sequence: TGTGCAAGTCAGAACAGGGTACACCGCTCAGGGTCACCCCTCCACTTT. Translating gives CASQNRVHRSGSPLHF. The J gene is TRBJ1-6, the V gene TRBV12-2; the table gives TRBD1 as D, unverified against the DNA. TRBV12-2 is flagged as a pseudogene. This CDR3 has 16 amino acids.

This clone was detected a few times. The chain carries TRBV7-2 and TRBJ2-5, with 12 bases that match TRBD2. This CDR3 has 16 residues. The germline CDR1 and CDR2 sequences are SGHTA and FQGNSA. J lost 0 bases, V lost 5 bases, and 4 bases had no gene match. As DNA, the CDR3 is TGTGCCAGCAGCCGGACTAGCGGGACGTACCAAGAGACCCAGTACTTC. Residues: CASSRTSGTYQETQYF.

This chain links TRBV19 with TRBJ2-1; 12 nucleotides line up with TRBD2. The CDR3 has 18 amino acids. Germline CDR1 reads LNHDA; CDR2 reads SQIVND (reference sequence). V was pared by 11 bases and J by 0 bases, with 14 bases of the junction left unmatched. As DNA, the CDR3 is TGTGCCTGCAGGACTAGCGGGGCACCTCAGAGCTCCTACAATGAGCAGTTCTTC. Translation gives CACRTSGAPQSSYNEQFF.

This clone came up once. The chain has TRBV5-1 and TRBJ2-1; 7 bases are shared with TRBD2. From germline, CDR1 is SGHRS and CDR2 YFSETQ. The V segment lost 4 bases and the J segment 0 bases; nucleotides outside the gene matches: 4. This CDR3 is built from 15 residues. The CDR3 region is CASSDSGGSYNEQFF. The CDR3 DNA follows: TGCGCCAGCAGCGATTCGGGGGGCTCCTACAATGAGCAGTTCTTC.

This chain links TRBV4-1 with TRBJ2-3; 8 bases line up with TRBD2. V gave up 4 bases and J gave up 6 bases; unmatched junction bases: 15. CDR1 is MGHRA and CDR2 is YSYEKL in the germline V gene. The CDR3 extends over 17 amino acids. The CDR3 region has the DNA TGCGCCAGCAGCCGGGGTTTTAGCGGGACGACCCGGGATACGCAGTATTTT. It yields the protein CASSRGFSGTTRDTQYF.